These T cell receptor beta chains were read from a single sample in a study of blood T cell repertoires in COVID-19. Using immunoSEQ multiplex PCR, the repertoire was profiled, and TCRdb retains in-frame clones only, with some absent. Among approximately 170,000 clones listed, approximately 82% were seen once. The material sequenced was peripheral blood. The receptors stem from a woman aged 80 or over with active or convalescent COVID-19. CDR3s include the opening cysteine and the closing phenylalanine or tryptophan. Each record gives: V gene, J gene, D gene, clone size, CDR3 DNA, CDR3 protein. A D gene is named only where the DNA matches it firmly. Clone sizes are given selectively: once, few, many, or a class where the clone is expanded.

V gene: TRBV19; J gene: TRBJ2-7; D gene: TRBD1; clone size: few; CDR3 DNA: TGTGCCAGTAGTACTAAGACAGGGGCCGAGCAGTACTTC; CDR3 protein: CASSTKTGAEQYF
V gene: TRBV27; J gene: TRBJ2-5; D gene: TRBD2; clone size: -; CDR3 DNA: TGTGCCACCGGTAGCGGGAGGAACCCAGCGACCCAGTACTTC; CDR3 protein: CATGSGRNPATQYF
V gene: TRBV30; J gene: TRBJ1-5; D gene: -; clone size: few; CDR3 DNA: TGTGCCTGGAGTGTACTCGGGCAGGGTAATCAGCCCCAGCATTTT; CDR3 protein: CAWSVLGQGNQPQHF
V gene: TRBV5-4; J gene: TRBJ1-1; D gene: TRBD1; clone size: -; CDR3 DNA: TGTGCCATAACACCGAAAACAGGGGGCGCCGGGAACACTGAAGCTTTCTTT; CDR3 protein: CAITPKTGGAGNTEAFF
V gene: TRBV19; J gene: TRBJ1-2; D gene: TRBD1; clone size: once; CDR3 DNA: TGTGCCAGTAGTAAGGGATCGGGACAGCGTTCTGTTGACTATGGCTACACCTTC; CDR3 protein: CASSKGSGQRSVDYGYTF
V gene: TRBV5-6; J gene: TRBJ2-7; D gene: -; clone size: -; CDR3 DNA: TGTGCCAGCAGCTTCCGTTCCTACGAGCAGTACTTC; CDR3 protein: CASSFRSYEQYF
V gene: TRBV28; J gene: TRBJ2-5; D gene: -; clone size: -; CDR3 DNA: TGTGCCAGCACTCAACTCCAGGTCGGTCAAGAGACCCAGTACTTC; CDR3 protein: CASTQLQVGQETQYF
V gene: TRBV28; J gene: TRBJ2-2; D gene: TRBD2; clone size: once; CDR3 DNA: TGTGCCAGCAGTCCAGCGGGAGGGACTGACACCGGGGAGCTGTTTTTT; CDR3 protein: CASSPAGGTDTGELFF
V gene: TRBV12-3/TRBV12-4; J gene: TRBJ1-2; D gene: -; clone size: -; CDR3 DNA: TGTGCCAGCAGTTTAATAAACTATGGCTACACCTTC; CDR3 protein: CASSLINYGYTF
V gene: TRBV5-4; J gene: TRBJ2-1; D gene: TRBD2; clone size: -; CDR3 DNA: TGTGCCAGCAGCTTGAGGCTAGCGGGAGCCAATGAGCAGTTCTTC; CDR3 protein: CASSLRLAGANEQFF
V gene: TRBV10-2; J gene: TRBJ2-2; D gene: -; clone size: -; CDR3 DNA: TGCGCCAGCAGTGCGACTCAAAACACCGGGGAGCTGTTTTTT; CDR3 protein: CASSATQNTGELFF
V gene: TRBV5-1; J gene: TRBJ1-5; D gene: -; clone size: -; CDR3 DNA: TGCGCCAGCAGCTTGGACACTAGCAATCAGCCCCAGCATTTT; CDR3 protein: CASSLDTSNQPQHF
V gene: TRBV3-1/TRBV3-2; J gene: TRBJ2-7; D gene: -; clone size: -; CDR3 DNA: TGTGCCAGCAGCCAGGTATTTACCGGCTCCTACGAGCAGTACTTC; CDR3 protein: CASSQVFTGSYEQYF
V gene: TRBV7-9; J gene: TRBJ1-6; D gene: -; clone size: -; CDR3 DNA: TGTGCCAGCAGCTTACGGTCGGGATCCCTCCACTTT; CDR3 protein: CASSLRSGSLHF
V gene: TRBV5-1; J gene: TRBJ1-4; D gene: TRBD1; clone size: -; CDR3 DNA: TGCGCCAGCAGCATCGGACAGGGGCCAACTAATGAAAAACTGTTTTTT; CDR3 protein: CASSIGQGPTNEKLFF
V gene: TRBV19; J gene: TRBJ1-2; D gene: -; clone size: -; CDR3 DNA: TGTGCCACCAAGGGGTATGGCTACACCTTC; CDR3 protein: CATKGYGYTF
V gene: TRBV2; J gene: TRBJ1-2; D gene: TRBD1; clone size: -; CDR3 DNA: TGTGCCAGCAGTGAAGCAGCTACAGGGGGAAGTGGCTACACCTTC; CDR3 protein: CASSEAATGGSGYTF
V gene: TRBV19; J gene: TRBJ2-2; D gene: TRBD2; clone size: -; CDR3 DNA: TGTGCCAGTAAGGTAGTGGCTAGCGGAAACACCGGGGAGCTGTTTTTT; CDR3 protein: CASKVVASGNTGELFF
V gene: TRBV6-1; J gene: TRBJ2-5; D gene: TRBD1; clone size: -; CDR3 DNA: TGTGCCAGCAGTGGGGCCCCGGGACAGGGAAGGGAGACCCAGTACTTC; CDR3 protein: CASSGAPGQGRETQYF
V gene: TRBV5-4; J gene: TRBJ1-2; D gene: TRBD1; clone size: -; CDR3 DNA: TGTGCCAGCAGCCAAGACAGGGGAGAGTATGGCTACACCTTC; CDR3 protein: CASSQDRGEYGYTF
V gene: TRBV14; J gene: TRBJ1-2; D gene: TRBD1; clone size: -; CDR3 DNA: TGTGCCAGCAGGAAGGGAGGACAGGGGACCTATGGCTACACCTTC; CDR3 protein: CASRKGGQGTYGYTF
V gene: TRBV5-6; J gene: TRBJ2-5; D gene: -; clone size: -; CDR3 DNA: TGTGCCAGCAGCTTGGGACTAGGGGAGACCCAGTACTTC; CDR3 protein: CASSLGLGETQYF
V gene: TRBV5-1; J gene: TRBJ1-2; D gene: -; clone size: -; CDR3 DNA: TGCGCCAGCAGCTTGACAGCCAACTATGGCTACACCTTC; CDR3 protein: CASSLTANYGYTF
V gene: TRBV6-5; J gene: TRBJ2-7; D gene: TRBD1; clone size: -; CDR3 DNA: TGTGCCAGCAGTTTCCCAGACAGGGGGATCTACGAGCAGTACTTC; CDR3 protein: CASSFPDRGIYEQYF
V gene: TRBV4-1; J gene: TRBJ2-1; D gene: TRBD2; clone size: -; CDR3 DNA: TGCGCCAGCAGCCTAAGACTAGCGAGCTCCTACAATGAGCAGTTCTTC; CDR3 protein: CASSLRLASSYNEQFF
V gene: TRBV11-3; J gene: TRBJ2-1; D gene: TRBD1; clone size: -; CDR3 DNA: TGTGCCAGCAGCTCCGGACAGGGGGCACGGAATGAGCAGTTCTTC; CDR3 protein: CASSSGQGARNEQFF
V gene: TRBV9; J gene: TRBJ1-1; D gene: TRBD1; clone size: -; CDR3 DNA: TGTGCCAGCAGCAGGACAGGGAACATGAACACTGAAGCTTTCTTT; CDR3 protein: CASSRTGNMNTEAFF
V gene: TRBV10-3; J gene: TRBJ1-2; D gene: TRBD1; clone size: -; CDR3 DNA: TGTGCCATCACCGAATGGGGACAGGAGTATGGCTACACCTTC; CDR3 protein: CAITEWGQEYGYTF
V gene: TRBV10-3; J gene: TRBJ2-1; D gene: -; clone size: -; CDR3 DNA: TGTGCCATCAGTGGGAATACAGGGAGTATGGGCAATGAGCAGTTCTTC; CDR3 protein: CAISGNTGSMGNEQFF
V gene: TRBV28; J gene: TRBJ1-2; D gene: TRBD1; clone size: -; CDR3 DNA: TGTGCCAGCAGATGGACAGGGCCTACTGGCTACACCTTC; CDR3 protein: CASRWTGPTGYTF
V gene: TRBV6-4; J gene: TRBJ2-7; D gene: TRBD2; clone size: -; CDR3 DNA: TGTGCCAGCGAGGGAGAGCTAGCGGGAGGCGGCCCCTACGAGCAGTACTTC; CDR3 protein: CASEGELAGGGPYEQYF
V gene: TRBV30; J gene: TRBJ2-4; D gene: -; clone size: -; CDR3 DNA: TGTGCCTGGAGTACCCCTCGACAGTTTCGGGACATTCAGTACTTC; CDR3 protein: CAWSTPRQFRDIQYF
V gene: TRBV18; J gene: TRBJ1-1; D gene: -; clone size: -; CDR3 DNA: TGTGCCAGCTCACCACCGCGGGGATTGACTGAAGCTTTCTTT; CDR3 protein: CASSPPRGLTEAFF
V gene: TRBV28; J gene: TRBJ1-1; D gene: -; clone size: -; CDR3 DNA: TGTGCCAGCAGTTTATGGTTGGCAGAGGGCACTGAAGCTTTCTTT; CDR3 protein: CASSLWLAEGTEAFF
V gene: TRBV19; J gene: TRBJ2-2; D gene: TRBD2; clone size: -; CDR3 DNA: TGTGCCAGTAATGTTGCGGGAGGAATCACCGGGGAGCTGTTTTTT; CDR3 protein: CASNVAGGITGELFF
V gene: TRBV19; J gene: TRBJ2-2; D gene: -; clone size: -; CDR3 DNA: TGTGCCAGTACCTCGGAGGGGTTTGGTGGCGGGGAGCTGTTTTTT; CDR3 protein: CASTSEGFGGGELFF
V gene: TRBV19; J gene: TRBJ1-5; D gene: TRBD1; clone size: few; CDR3 DNA: TGTGCCAGCACTCTTGACAGGGGGGACAATCAGCCCCAGCATTTT; CDR3 protein: CASTLDRGDNQPQHF
V gene: TRBV7-8; J gene: TRBJ1-2; D gene: -; clone size: -; CDR3 DNA: TGTGCCAGCAGCATCTCAGAGGCGGGCTACACCTTC; CDR3 protein: CASSISEAGYTF
V gene: TRBV14; J gene: TRBJ1-2; D gene: -; clone size: -; CDR3 DNA: TGTGCCAGCAGCCTCGCGGGGGGACCCCTTAGGGATGGCTACACCTTC; CDR3 protein: CASSLAGGPLRDGYTF
V gene: TRBV5-1; J gene: TRBJ2-1; D gene: TRBD1; clone size: -; CDR3 DNA: TGCGCCAGCAGCAAGGGACAGGGAGATGAGCAGTTCTTC; CDR3 protein: CASSKGQGDEQFF
V gene: TRBV5-1; J gene: TRBJ2-1; D gene: -; clone size: -; CDR3 DNA: TGCGCCAGCAGCTTGGAGGGGGTTCCTGGCAATGAGCAGTTCTTC; CDR3 protein: CASSLEGVPGNEQFF
V gene: TRBV10-3; J gene: TRBJ2-1; D gene: -; clone size: -; CDR3 DNA: TGTGCCATCAGTGAGTCGGAGACAGTATCCTACAATGAGCAGTTCTTC; CDR3 protein: CAISESETVSYNEQFF
V gene: TRBV25-1; J gene: TRBJ1-3; D gene: TRBD1; clone size: -; CDR3 DNA: TGTGCCAGCACCCTAGGGACAGGGGGGGGAAACACCATATATTTT; CDR3 protein: CASTLGTGGGNTIYF
V gene: TRBV5-4; J gene: TRBJ2-1; D gene: TRBD2; clone size: -; CDR3 DNA: TGTGCCAGCAGCCCGGGACTAGCGCCTGAGCAGTTCTTC; CDR3 protein: CASSPGLAPEQFF
V gene: TRBV2; J gene: TRBJ1-2; D gene: -; clone size: -; CDR3 DNA: TGTGCCAGCAGTGAAGCGGAAGTGCAGACAAACTATGGCTACACCTTC; CDR3 protein: CASSEAEVQTNYGYTF
V gene: TRBV18; J gene: TRBJ1-1; D gene: -; clone size: -; CDR3 DNA: TGTGCCAGCTCACCTGAAATCACTAACACTGAAGCTTTCTTT; CDR3 protein: CASSPEITNTEAFF
V gene: TRBV18; J gene: TRBJ2-1; D gene: TRBD1; clone size: -; CDR3 DNA: TGTGCCAGCTCACCTCAGGGGGCTTTCTCTCCGGGTGAGCAGTTCTTC; CDR3 protein: CASSPQGAFSPGEQFF
V gene: TRBV21-1; J gene: TRBJ1-5; D gene: -; clone size: -; CDR3 DNA: TGTGCCAGCACCGAGGATCAGCCCCAGCATTTT; CDR3 protein: CASTEDQPQHF
V gene: TRBV14; J gene: TRBJ1-1; D gene: -; clone size: -; CDR3 DNA: TGTGCCAGCAGCCAAGGTCGGGGGTCTGAAGCTTTCTTT; CDR3 protein: CASSQGRGSEAFF